This section outlines one T cell receptor (beta chain) sequence together with its context. These data belong to a study of post-analysis software for immune sequencing data. Study-wide context: There were relapsing-remitting, secondary progressive and progressive-relapsing multiple sclerosis among the disease courses included.

TCR beta libraries were prepared from cDNA with unique molecular identifiers. TCRdb called the PCR reads again in MiXCR, with one record for every CDR3 protein. The repertoire holds about 160,000 distinct CDR3 sequences, around 36% seen once, with 25% to 35% in the top ten. The sample was blood, taken after autologous hematopoietic stem cell transplantation. This TCR was recovered from a girl between 5 and 17 years old with multiple sclerosis.

The CDR3 loop reads CASRGSGINQPQHF. CDR3 sequence (DNA): TGTGCCAGCAGGGGGTCAGGAATTAATCAGCCCCAGCATTTT. The J gene is TRBJ1-5, the V gene TRBV7-9; the D is unclear. Looked up from germline, CDR1 is SEHNR and CDR2 is FQNEAQ (reference sequence). The CDR3 is made up of 14 amino acids. V lost 6 bases, J lost 4 bases, and 13 bases lay in between.